Listed here are 10 T cell receptor beta chains from one sample, sequenced in a study of T cell repertoires in ileal Crohn's disease. The repertoire was sequenced with immunoSEQ multiplex PCR; TCRdb's copy has only in-frame clones and lacks some. Among several hundred clones listed, approximately 92% were seen once. The time point denotes: neoterminal ileum biopsy at postoperative endoscopy, about 6 months after surgery. Sequencing was done on a sample of ileal tissue. These receptors came from an adult with Crohn's disease.

The V gene is TRBV2, the J gene TRBJ2-3; weak D call: TRBD2 (6 bases). The CDR3 totals 14 residues. CDR1 SNHLY and CDR2 FYNNEI come from the germline V gene. The V and J ends lost 9 bases and 0 bases respectively, with 13 bases between them. The CDR3: CARTRETSTDTQYF. The CDR3 DNA reads as TGTGCCAGAACACGGGAGACTAGCACAGATACGCAGTATTTT.

The chain carries TRBV7-9 and TRBJ2-2, with 9 bases matching TRBD1. Germline CDR1 reads SEHNR; CDR2 reads FQNEAQ (reference sequence). The ends lost 3 bases at V and 4 bases at J; junction bases unmatched: 3. CDR3 length: 15 residues. The DNA of the CDR3 is TGTGCCAGCAGCTTGCGACAGGGGGGCACCGGGGAGCTGTTTTTT. It encodes CASSLRQGGTGELFF.

This clone was recorded once. The chain combines TRBV5-1 with TRBJ2-7; D may match TRBD1 or TRBD2 (5 bases each). The CDR3 totals 13 residues. Per germline, CDR1 SGHRS and CDR2 YFSETQ. V lost 6 bases to trimming and J lost 3 bases, with 13 bases between them. For the CDR3, the DNA is TGCGCCAGCAAAGAAGGGACCCTCTACGAGCAGTACTTC. Its protein is CASKEGTLYEQYF.

The chain recombines TRBV19 with TRBJ1-5; 8 bases are a match to TRBD1. The V gene's germline CDR1 is LNHDA and CDR2 SQIVND (reference sequence). Germline trimming cut 7 bases from V and 4 bases from J; bases unmatched to any gene: 12. The CDR3 spans 16 residues. DNA of the CDR3: TGTGCCAGTACCCCCCCCCAGGGGGCAGGGAATCAGCCCCAGCATTTT. It translates to CASTPPQGAGNQPQHF.

This clone was counted between two and nine times. The genes are TRBV19 and TRBJ2-1; D call uncertain. The CDR3 covers 12 residues. Between the trimmed V and J ends, which lost 4 bases and 6 bases, there was a span of 7 bases. Germline lookup yields CDR1 LNHDA and CDR2 SQIVND (reference sequence). Here the CDR3 reads CASSTPRNEQFF. The DNA for the CDR3 is TGTGCCAGTAGTACCCCGCGCAATGAGCAGTTCTTC.

The chain carries TRBV5-1 and TRBJ2-2; D call uncertain. CDR3 length: 15 amino acids. CDR1 is SGHRS and CDR2 is YFSETQ in the germline V gene. The V gene lost 7 bases and the J gene lost 1 base, with 14 bases spanning the gap. CDR3 residues: CASSWIYENTGELFF. CDR3 nucleotide sequence: TGCGCCAGCTCCTGGATCTACGAGAACACCGGGGAGCTGTTTTTT.

J is TRBJ2-6 and V is TRBV5-7; D unclear. TRBV5-7 is classed as an ORF, of uncertain function. CDR3 length: 17 residues. V was pared by 6 bases and J by 5 bases, with 21 bases between. CDR3 nucleotides: TGTGCCAGCATCGGAGATTGCGTACAAAGTCGGGCCAACGTCCTGACTTTC. It encodes CASIGDCVQSRANVLTF.

V gene TRBV5-1 combines with J gene TRBJ1-2; D might be TRBD1 (6 bases). The germline gives CDR1 SGHRS, CDR2 YFSETQ. Trimming pared 3 bases from V and 5 bases from J, leaving 11 bases between. The CDR3 sequence is 13 residues long. DNA for the CDR3: TGCGCCAGCAGCTCGACAACAGGGTATGGCTACACCTTC. Protein product: CASSSTTGYGYTF. The complete variable domain, with remaining parts taken from reference TRBV5-1 and TRBJ1-2, reads KAGVTQTPRYLIKTRGQQVTLSCSPISGHRSVSWYQQTPGQGLQFLFEYFSETQRNKGNFPGRFSGRQFSNSRSEMNVSTLELGDSALYLCASSSTTGYGYTFGSGTRLTVV.

The chain has TRBV19 and TRBJ2-5; no clear D gene. This CDR3 comprises 15 residues. Germline V gene data show CDR1 as LNHDA and CDR2 as SQIVND (reference sequence). Trimming took 2 bases from V and 3 from J, leaving 13 bases between them. The CDR3 protein is CASSIYRHSKETQYF. The CDR3 nucleotides are TGTGCCAGTAGTATATATCGTCACTCCAAAGAGACCCAGTACTTC.

This chain joins TRBV5-1 and TRBJ2-3, with D perhaps assigned TRBD1 or TRBD2 (5 bases each). The CDR3 loop spans 17 amino acids. Germline V gene sequence: CDR1 SGHRS, CDR2 YFSETQ. V gave up 2 bases and J gave up 2 bases, with 18 bases separating them. The CDR3 bases are TGCGCCAGCAGCTTCTGGGGGAATGGGGTAACCACAGATACGCAGTATTTT. Its protein is CASSFWGNGVTTDTQYF.